One sample yielded the 22 T cell receptor beta chains listed below, sequenced in a study of OX40 agonist ivuxolimab in advanced cancers. Produced via immunoSEQ multiplex PCR; TCRdb's table is partial and in-frame only. The sample consists of around 60,000 clones, approximately 90% of them appearing once. Source: CD4+ or CD8+ T cells sorted from blood, taken in a trial of the OX40 agonist ivuxolimab. These receptors all stem from an adult with an advanced solid tumor such as melanoma, head and neck, liver or kidney cancer.

This clone was seen once. The chain recombines TRBV6-1 with TRBJ2-7; 9 nucleotides match TRBD2. Germline CDR1 and CDR2: MNHNS and SASEGT. V lost 3 bases and J lost 4; bases outside the gene matches: 4. CDR3 length equals 14 residues. DNA of the CDR3: TGTGCCAGCAGTGACCGGCGGGGGGGATACGAGCAGTACTTC. Its protein is CASSDRRGGYEQYF.

The J gene is TRBJ2-7, the V gene TRBV29-1; D is perhaps TRBD1 (5 bases). The V end was cut by 3 bases, the J end by 3 bases, with 15 bases between. Germline V gene data show CDR1 as SQVTM and CDR2 as ANQGSEA. The CDR3 is 14 residues long. The CDR3 is CSVEGLGDLYEQYF. CDR3 nucleotides: TGCAGCGTTGAGGGGCTAGGGGATCTCTACGAGCAGTACTTC.

V is TRBV27 and J is TRBJ2-3; 12 bases map to TRBD2. The CDR3 contains 15 residues. Trimming cost V 3 bases and J 5 bases; bases outside gene matches: 3. CDR1 and CDR2 from the germline V gene are MNHEY and SMNVEV (reference sequence). As DNA, the CDR3 is TGTGCCAGCAGTTTGGCTAGCGGGAGGGTAGATACGCAGTATTTT. Protein: CASSLASGRVDTQYF.

V gene TRBV25-1 combines with J gene TRBJ1-2; D is undetermined. Germline V CDR1 and CDR2: MGHDK, SYGVNS. The length of the CDR3 is 14 residues. The V gene lost 3 bases and the J gene lost 4 bases, with 12 bases spanning the gap. The CDR3 DNA reads as TGTGCCAGCAGTGAGGAGACCCTCGGCTATGGCTACACCTTC. This encodes CASSEETLGYGYTF.

The chain links TRBV5-5 to TRBJ1-1, with D uncertain. The CDR3 runs 13 residues. Looked up from germline, CDR1 is SGHKS and CDR2 is YYEKEE (reference sequence). The V end lost 4 bases, the J end lost 8 bases, and 15 bases lay between the germline ends. The DNA for the CDR3 is TGTGCCAGCAGCGCCCCGGGAGGAGACGAAGCTTTCTTT. Amino acid sequence: CASSAPGGDEAFF.

This sequence joins TRBV4-2 and TRBJ2-1; D ambiguous. Germline V CDR1 and CDR2: LGHNA, YNFKEQ. The CDR3 extends over 14 amino acids. Between the trimmed V and J ends, which lost 1 base and 8 bases, there was a span of 12 bases. The chain's CDR3 is CASSQVSGADEQFF. CDR3 coding DNA: TGTGCCAGCAGCCAAGTTAGTGGCGCTGATGAGCAGTTCTTC.

This clone was observed once. The chain couples TRBV5-4 to TRBJ2-7; 9 nucleotides match TRBD1. Trimming at V came to 0 bases and at J to 4 bases, leaving 2 bases not matched to a gene. Germline lookup yields CDR1 SGHNT and CDR2 YYREEE (reference sequence). The CDR3 totals 14 residues. In nucleotides, the CDR3 is TGTGCCAGCAGCTTGGACAGGGGGCTTTACGAGCAGTACTTC. Its protein is CASSLDRGLYEQYF.

V gene TRBV7-9 combines with J gene TRBJ1-4; the D gene is possibly TRBD1 (5 bases). This CDR3 region has 15 residues. V lost 3 bases to trimming and J lost 0 bases, with 8 bases between them. Germline-derived CDR1 and CDR2 are SEHNR and FQNEAQ (reference sequence). The CDR3 DNA follows: TGTGCCAGCAGCTTCTCAGGGTCAACTAATGAAAAACTGTTTTTT. This gives the protein CASSFSGSTNEKLFF.

This clone was recorded only once. The chain is built from TRBV19 and TRBJ2-7; TRBD1 might be the D (6 bases). CDR1 LNHDA and CDR2 SQIVND come from the germline V gene (reference sequence). The CDR3 consists of 15 residues. V lost 10 bases to trimming and J lost 2 bases, with 21 bases between them. CDR3 in amino acids: CATAGTGTNPYEQYF. In nucleotides, the CDR3 is TGTGCCACCGCCGGAACCGGGACAAATCCCTACGAGCAGTACTTC.

The chain carries TRBV27 and TRBJ1-4; TRBD1 is a possible D gene (6 bases). The CDR3 is made up of 15 amino acids. Germline-derived CDR1 and CDR2 are MNHEY and SMNVEV (reference sequence). Trimming left V 8 bases short and J 8 bases short, with 21 bases between. The chain's CDR3 is CASSSELGAREKLFF. DNA of the CDR3: TGTGCCAGCTCCTCCGAGTTGGGGGCTCGGGAAAAACTGTTTTTT.

The chain uses TRBV21-1 and TRBJ1-4. TRBV21-1 is marked as a pseudogene. The CDR3 covers 10 residues. CDR3 nucleotides: TGTGCCAGCAGCAGAGAAAAACTGTTTTTT. It yields the protein CASSREKLFF.

The V gene is TRBV19, the J gene TRBJ2-5; D remains ambiguous. CDR3 length equals 10 residues. Germline loops: CDR1 LNHDA, CDR2 SQIVND (reference sequence). V lost 4 bases to trimming and J lost 5 bases, with 2 bases between them. The CDR3 loop reads CASSNETQYF. The DNA for the CDR3 is TGTGCCAGTAGTAATGAGACCCAGTACTTC.

The rearrangement joins TRBV7-2 to TRBJ2-1; 10 nucleotides align to TRBD2. CDR3 length: 18 residues. The germline V gene has CDR1 SGHTA and CDR2 FQGNSA. Trimming at V came to 8 bases and at J to 0 bases, leaving 13 bases not matched to a gene. The CDR3 loop reads CASGLQNPSGSSYNEQFF. DNA of the CDR3: TGTGCCAGCGGACTCCAGAACCCTAGCGGGAGCTCCTACAATGAGCAGTTCTTC.

J is TRBJ1-5 and V is TRBV27, with D unclear. The germline V and J ends were trimmed by 3 bases and 0 bases, with 9 bases remaining between them. Looked up from germline, CDR1 is MNHEY and CDR2 is SMNVEV (reference sequence). The CDR3 loop spans 15 amino acids. CDR3 protein: CASSFGGNSNQPQHF. As DNA, the CDR3 is TGTGCCAGCAGTTTTGGAGGGAATAGCAATCAGCCCCAGCATTTT.

This clone has just one count. The chain is built from TRBV7-6 and TRBJ2-1; 9 nucleotides agree with TRBD1. The CDR3 consists of 14 residues. The V gene's germline CDR1 is SGHVS and CDR2 FNYEAQ. V dropped 3 bases and J dropped 6; count of bases not matched to a gene: 3. The chain's CDR3 is CASSFSTGGNEQFF. The CDR3 DNA follows: TGTGCCAGCAGCTTCTCGACAGGGGGCAATGAGCAGTTCTTC.

V is TRBV19 and J is TRBJ2-1, with TRBD1 identical over 10 bases. The V segment lost 10 bases and the J segment 7 bases; nucleotides outside the gene matches: 1. This CDR3 comprises 11 residues. CDR1 LNHDA and CDR2 SQIVND come from the germline V gene (reference sequence). CDR3 in DNA: TGTGCCACGGGACAGGGGAATGAGCAGTTCTTC. Amino acid sequence: CATGQGNEQFF.

This clone was picked up a small number of times. J is TRBJ1-1 and V is TRBV4-2; D ambiguous. In germline, CDR1 is LGHNA, CDR2 YNFKEQ. Trimming removed 1 base from V and 5 bases from J, with 14 bases in between. The CDR3 length is 15 residues. DNA for the CDR3: TGTGCCAGCAGCCAAGGGGCAGAAGGGAAGACTGAAGCTTTCTTT. Protein: CASSQGAEGKTEAFF.

The chain employs TRBV5-1 and TRBJ2-7, with 11 bases fitting TRBD2. The germline CDR1 and CDR2 sequences are SGHRS and YFSETQ. Trimming cost V 4 bases and J 9 bases; bases outside gene matches: 12. The CDR3 totals 15 residues. DNA of the CDR3: TGCGCCAGCAGCCCGGACATAGCGGGAGGGCCGGCGCAGTACTTC. Its protein is CASSPDIAGGPAQYF.

For the CDR3, the DNA is TGTGCCAGCAGTGAAGCGGTGGAGGGCAGCAATCAGCCCCAGCATTTT. Amino acids: CASSEAVEGSNQPQHF. The V call is TRBV6-1, the J call TRBJ1-5, with D uncertain. CDR1 is MNHNS and CDR2 is SASEGT in the germline V gene. Trimming took 0 bases from V and 1 from J, leaving 10 bases between them. This CDR3 is 16 amino acids long.

The V gene is TRBV9, the J gene TRBJ2-3; 11 nucleotides match TRBD2. Germline lookup yields CDR1 SGDLS and CDR2 YYNGEE. This CDR3 is built from 17 residues. V was clipped by 4 bases and J by 0 bases; unmatched bases: 7. Written as DNA, the CDR3 is TGTGCCAGCAGCCCGTGGACTAGCGGGTCTAGCACAGATACGCAGTATTTT. This gives the protein CASSPWTSGSSTDTQYF. Variable domain in full (rest from reference TRBV9 and TRBJ2-3): DSGVTQTPKHLITATGQRVTLRCSPRSGDLSVYWYQQSLDQGLQFLIQYYNGEERAKGNILERFSAQQFPDLHSELNLSSLELGDSALYFCASSPWTSGSSTDTQYFGPGTRLTVL.

The V call is TRBV28, the J call TRBJ2-3; D may be TRBD2 (6 bases). This CDR3 contains 17 residues. Trimming stripped 2 bases from V and 3 bases from J, with 18 bases between. Germline-derived CDR1 and CDR2 are MDHEN and SYDVKM. This chain's CDR3 is CASSLDMGGSVTDTQYF. As DNA, the CDR3 is TGTGCCAGCAGTTTAGATATGGGGGGATCAGTAACAGATACGCAGTATTTT.

The chain links TRBV28 to TRBJ2-3; TRBD1 might be the D (6 bases). This CDR3 contains 16 residues. Germline V lookup: CDR1 MDHEN, CDR2 SYDVKM. Between the trimmed V and J ends, which lost 6 bases and 2 bases, there was a span of 18 bases. This CDR3 is CASSPLGGLDTDTQYF. For the CDR3, the DNA is TGTGCCAGCAGCCCACTAGGGGGTTTAGACACAGATACGCAGTATTTT.